A selection of T cell receptor beta chains follows, all from one sample in a study of CD8+ T cells in alopecia areata. Generated by immunoSEQ multiplex PCR, the TCRdb table keeps only in-frame clones and is missing some. Among about 3,600 clones, 71% were seen once, and the ten largest hold about 6.8%. The sequencing sample was made of skin. The receptor set was obtained from a human donor in good health. CDR3s include the opening cysteine and the closing phenylalanine or tryptophan. Each record gives: clone size, J gene, V gene, D gene, CDR3 DNA, CDR3 protein. The D gene is left open where the match is weak. Not every row has a clone size; where given, it reads once, few, many or a size class.

abundance: .; j_gene: TRBJ2-3; v_gene: TRBV11-2; d_gene: .; CDR3nt: TGTGCCAGCAGCCCGCTAAGGGCTGGAAGAACAGATACGCAGTATTTT; CDR3aa: CASSPLRAGRTDTQYF
abundance: .; j_gene: TRBJ1-1; v_gene: TRBV28; d_gene: .; CDR3nt: TGTGCCAGCAGTTTAACTTCCGCTGAAGCTTTCTTT; CDR3aa: CASSLTSAEAFF
abundance: few; j_gene: TRBJ2-3; v_gene: TRBV5-4; d_gene: .; CDR3nt: TGTGCCAGCAGCCTGGGGACTTTTAGCACAGATACGCAGTATTTT; CDR3aa: CASSLGTFSTDTQYF
abundance: .; j_gene: TRBJ2-1; v_gene: TRBV4-1; d_gene: TRBD2; CDR3nt: TGCGCCAGCAGCCAAGAAAGCGGGGGTTGGGATGAGCAGTTCTTC; CDR3aa: CASSQESGGWDEQFF
abundance: .; j_gene: TRBJ1-6; v_gene: TRBV5-1; d_gene: .; CDR3nt: TGCGCCAGCAGCCTAACAGGGTATAATTCACCCCTCCACTTT; CDR3aa: CASSLTGYNSPLHF
abundance: .; j_gene: TRBJ2-7; v_gene: TRBV10-1; d_gene: .; CDR3nt: TGCGCCAGCCGAGCAGGACAGCGGAGCGACGAGCAGTACTTC; CDR3aa: CASRAGQRSDEQYF
abundance: .; j_gene: TRBJ2-3; v_gene: TRBV4-1; d_gene: TRBD2; CDR3nt: TGCGCCAGCAGCCAAAGGGATCGTGACGGGGGGGCTGCAGATACGCAGTATTTT; CDR3aa: CASSQRDRDGGAADTQYF
abundance: .; j_gene: TRBJ2-1; v_gene: TRBV5-1; d_gene: .; CDR3nt: TGCGCCAGCAGTCGGTCTGTACAATCCTACAATGAGCAGTTCTTC; CDR3aa: CASSRSVQSYNEQFF
abundance: .; j_gene: TRBJ2-1; v_gene: TRBV6-5; d_gene: .; CDR3nt: TGTGCCAGCAGTTATCGGCCAGGGTCCTACAATGAGCAGTTCTTC; CDR3aa: CASSYRPGSYNEQFF
abundance: once; j_gene: TRBJ2-5; v_gene: TRBV6-1; d_gene: TRBD2; CDR3nt: TGTGCCAGCAGTCGGCTAGCGGGGGCCGGGGAGACCCAGTACTTC; CDR3aa: CASSRLAGAGETQYF
abundance: few; j_gene: TRBJ2-2; v_gene: TRBV6-5; d_gene: .; CDR3nt: TGTGCCAGCAGTTACTTATACACCGGGGAGCTGTTTTTT; CDR3aa: CASSYLYTGELFF
abundance: once; j_gene: TRBJ2-1; v_gene: TRBV10-3; d_gene: .; CDR3nt: TGTGCCATCAGCCCTGCTCCAAAACACTCCTACAATGAGCAGTTCTTC; CDR3aa: CAISPAPKHSYNEQFF
abundance: few; j_gene: TRBJ2-1; v_gene: TRBV19; d_gene: TRBD1; CDR3nt: TGTGCCAGTGGACGCGACAGGGCTTCCAATGAGCAGTTCTTC; CDR3aa: CASGRDRASNEQFF
abundance: once; j_gene: TRBJ2-7; v_gene: TRBV7-6; d_gene: .; CDR3nt: TGTGCCAGCAGCTCCCGGACGGGAGACGAGCAGTACTTC; CDR3aa: CASSSRTGDEQYF
abundance: .; j_gene: TRBJ2-1; v_gene: TRBV6-5; d_gene: .; CDR3nt: TGTGCCAGCAGGGACTATCTTGGACACAATGAGCAGTTCTTC; CDR3aa: CASRDYLGHNEQFF
abundance: once; j_gene: TRBJ2-3; v_gene: TRBV29-1; d_gene: .; CDR3nt: TGCAGCGTCGACATGCCACAGGGTACAGATACGCAGTATTTT; CDR3aa: CSVDMPQGTDTQYF
abundance: few; j_gene: TRBJ2-3; v_gene: TRBV19; d_gene: .; CDR3nt: TGTGCCAGTAGTATGGGGGCTCTTCGACTAGTGCTTAGAGAAGATACGCAGTATTTT; CDR3aa: CASSMGALRLVLREDTQYF
abundance: .; j_gene: TRBJ2-3; v_gene: TRBV7-2; d_gene: TRBD2; CDR3nt: TGTGCCAGCAGCTTGACTAGCGGGGGAGGAGGGCGCACAGATACGCAGTATTTT; CDR3aa: CASSLTSGGGGRTDTQYF
abundance: few; j_gene: TRBJ1-6; v_gene: TRBV7-9; d_gene: .; CDR3nt: TGTGCCAGCAGCCGGGACTCTTCACCCCTCCACTTT; CDR3aa: CASSRDSSPLHF
abundance: once; j_gene: TRBJ2-6; v_gene: TRBV21-1; d_gene: .; CDR3nt: TGTGCCAGCATTCCCCGGACATCTTTCTCTGGGGCCAACGTCCTGACTTTC; CDR3aa: CASIPRTSFSGANVLTF
abundance: .; j_gene: TRBJ1-1; v_gene: TRBV19; d_gene: .; CDR3nt: TGTGCCACCCGAGTGGGCACTGAAGCTTTCTTT; CDR3aa: CATRVGTEAFF
abundance: .; j_gene: TRBJ2-2; v_gene: TRBV6-5; d_gene: .; CDR3nt: TGTGCCAGCAGTAACGGCGGGGAGCTGTTTTTT; CDR3aa: CASSNGGELFF
abundance: .; j_gene: TRBJ2-3; v_gene: TRBV29-1; d_gene: .; CDR3nt: TGCAGCGTTACACCTAGGGCAGATACGCAGTATTTT; CDR3aa: CSVTPRADTQYF
abundance: .; j_gene: TRBJ1-1; v_gene: TRBV19; d_gene: TRBD1; CDR3nt: TGTGCCACCAGACCTACAGGGGGCGCGGGCACTGAAGCTTTCTTT; CDR3aa: CATRPTGGAGTEAFF
abundance: .; j_gene: TRBJ1-5; v_gene: TRBV7-9; d_gene: TRBD1; CDR3nt: TGTGCCAGCACCGAGGACAGGGCGAGCCAGCCCCAGCATTTT; CDR3aa: CASTEDRASQPQHF
abundance: .; j_gene: TRBJ1-6; v_gene: TRBV9; d_gene: TRBD1; CDR3nt: TGTGCCAGCAGCGTTGGGACAGGAATACCCCCAGGTTCACCCCTCCACTTT; CDR3aa: CASSVGTGIPPGSPLHF
abundance: .; j_gene: TRBJ1-2; v_gene: TRBV15; d_gene: .; CDR3nt: TGTGCCACCAGTTGGCTCCGGGGGAACTATGGCTACACCTTC; CDR3aa: CATSWLRGNYGYTF
abundance: .; j_gene: TRBJ2-5; v_gene: TRBV11-2; d_gene: .; CDR3nt: TGTGCCAGCAGCTTAGATCGAGTAGGGATGACTCAAGAGACCCAGTACTTC; CDR3aa: CASSLDRVGMTQETQYF
abundance: .; j_gene: TRBJ2-7; v_gene: TRBV4-2; d_gene: .; CDR3nt: TGTGCCAGCAGCTTGGCCGTACAGGGTGACGAGCAGTACTTC; CDR3aa: CASSLAVQGDEQYF
abundance: .; j_gene: TRBJ2-4; v_gene: TRBV6-1; d_gene: TRBD1; CDR3nt: TGTGCCAGCCGGGGGACAGGGTACATTCAGTACTTC; CDR3aa: CASRGTGYIQYF
abundance: .; j_gene: TRBJ2-1; v_gene: TRBV19; d_gene: .; CDR3nt: TGTGCCAGTAGTGTCCGACACGGATACAATGAGCAGTTCTTC; CDR3aa: CASSVRHGYNEQFF